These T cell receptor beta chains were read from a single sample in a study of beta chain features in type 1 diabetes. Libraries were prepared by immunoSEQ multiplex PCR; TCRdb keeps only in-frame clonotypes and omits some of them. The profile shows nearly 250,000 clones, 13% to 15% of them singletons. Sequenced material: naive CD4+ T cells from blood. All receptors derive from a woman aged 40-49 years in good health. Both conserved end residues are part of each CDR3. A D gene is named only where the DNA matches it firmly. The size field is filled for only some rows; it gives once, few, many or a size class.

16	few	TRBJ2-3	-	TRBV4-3	TGCGCCAGCAGCCAAGATGGAGCCACTAACACAGATACGCAGTATTTT	CASSQDGATNTDTQYF
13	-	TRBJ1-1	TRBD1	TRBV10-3	TGTGCCATCAGAGGGACAGGGAACACTGAAGCTTTCTTT	CAIRGTGNTEAFF
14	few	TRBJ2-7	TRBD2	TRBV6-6	TGTGCCAGCAGAGAGCGGGGGCTAACCTACGAGCAGTACTTC	CASRERGLTYEQYF
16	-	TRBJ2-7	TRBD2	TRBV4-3	TGCGCCAGCAGCCAGGATCCGGGAGGCCTCTTCTACGAGCAGTACTTC	CASSQDPGGLFYEQYF
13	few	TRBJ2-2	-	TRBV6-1	TGTGCCAGCAATCTAGTAGACACCGGGGAGCTGTTTTTT	CASNLVDTGELFF
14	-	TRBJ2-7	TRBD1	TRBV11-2	TGTGCCAGCAGCTGGGACAGGGGGTCCTATAGGCAGTACTTC	CASSWDRGSYRQYF
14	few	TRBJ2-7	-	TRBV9	TGTGCCAGCAGCGTAGGAGCGAGCCCCTACGAGCAGTACTTC	CASSVGASPYEQYF
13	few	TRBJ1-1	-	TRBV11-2	TGTGCCAGCAGCTTTACAGGACAGACTGAAGCTTTCTTT	CASSFTGQTEAFF
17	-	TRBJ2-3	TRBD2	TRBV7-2	TGTGCCAGCAGCAGCCGGAGGACTAGCGGGGACACAGATACGCAGTATTTT	CASSSRRTSGDTDTQYF
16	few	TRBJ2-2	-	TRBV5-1	TGCGCCAGCAGCTTCCCCTGGGGGGAGCCCAATGAGGAGCTGTTTTTT	CASSFPWGEPNEELFF
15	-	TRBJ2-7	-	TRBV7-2	TGTGCCAGCAGCTTGGAGCGGATCTACTCCTACGAGCAGTACTTC	CASSLERIYSYEQYF
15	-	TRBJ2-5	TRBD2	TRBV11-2	TGTGCCAGCAGCCGGCGGGGGGAGAGCACGGAGACCCAGTACTTC	CASSRRGESTETQYF
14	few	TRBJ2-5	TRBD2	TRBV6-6	TGTGCCAGCAGTCAAGGGACTAGCAATATGGCCCAGTACTTC	CASSQGTSNMAQYF
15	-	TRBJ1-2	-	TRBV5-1	TGCGCCAGCAGCTTAACGACAGGTTCTAACTATGGCTACACCTTC	CASSLTTGSNYGYTF
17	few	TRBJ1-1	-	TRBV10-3	TGTGCCATCAGTGTAAATGGGTTGACAGAACCTAACACTGAAGCTTTCTTT	CAISVNGLTEPNTEAFF
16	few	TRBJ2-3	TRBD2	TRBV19	TGTGCCAGTAGTATCTCCTGGACTAGCCGCACAGATACGCAGTATTTT	CASSISWTSRTDTQYF
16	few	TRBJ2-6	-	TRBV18	TGTGCCAGCTCACCCGGACAAAACTCCGGGGCCAACGTCCTGACTTTC	CASSPGQNSGANVLTF
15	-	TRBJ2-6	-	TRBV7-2	TGTGCCAGCAGCTTAAGGGGCCTTGGGGCCAACGTCCTGACTTTC	CASSLRGLGANVLTF
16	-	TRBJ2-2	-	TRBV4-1	TGCGCCAGCAGCCAAGAAACGGGGTCGAACACCGGGGAGCTGTTTTTT	CASSQETGSNTGELFF
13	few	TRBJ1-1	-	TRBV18	TGTGCCAGCTCAGTCGGACAGAACACTGAAGCTTTCTTT	CASSVGQNTEAFF
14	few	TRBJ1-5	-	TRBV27	TGTGCCAGCAGTCCAGGACGGAGGTATCAGCCCCAGCATTTT	CASSPGRRYQPQHF
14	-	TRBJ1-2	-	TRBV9	TGTGCCAGCAGCGTAAGTCCCGGAGACTATGGCTACACCTTC	CASSVSPGDYGYTF
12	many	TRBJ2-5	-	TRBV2	TGTGCCAGCAGCGCCCGAGAAGAGACCCAGTACTTC	CASSAREETQYF
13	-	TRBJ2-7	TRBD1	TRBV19	TGTGCCAGTAGTACGGACAGGGAGTACGAGCAGTACTTC	CASSTDREYEQYF
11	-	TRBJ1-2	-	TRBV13	TGTGCCAGCAGCTCAAACTATGGCTACACCTTC	CASSSNYGYTF
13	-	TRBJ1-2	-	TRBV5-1	TGCGCCAGCAGCTTTCAGGGTGCGAATGGCTACACCTTC	CASSFQGANGYTF
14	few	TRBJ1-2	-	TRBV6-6	TGTGCCAGCAGTTACGAGGGCCCTAGGCGGGGCTACACCTTC	CASSYEGPRRGYTF
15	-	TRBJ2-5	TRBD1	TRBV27	TGTGCCAGCAGCCGAAACAGGGGGCTCCAAGAGACCCAGTACTTC	CASSRNRGLQETQYF
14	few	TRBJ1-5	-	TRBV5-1	TGCGCCAGCAGCTCCGGGTGGGGCAATCAGCCCCAGCATTTT	CASSSGWGNQPQHF
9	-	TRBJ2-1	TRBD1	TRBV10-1	TGCGCCAGCGGACAGGGGCCGGTCTTC	CASGQGPVF
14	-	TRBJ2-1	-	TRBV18	TGTGCCAGCTCAACGGAGGGGTCCCGGTATGAGCAGTTCTTC	CASSTEGSRYEQFF
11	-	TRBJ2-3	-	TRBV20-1	TGCAGTGCTAGCCCAGAAGATACGCAGTATTTT	CSASPEDTQYF
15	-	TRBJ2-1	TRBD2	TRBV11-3	TGTGCCAGCAGTCAACTAGCGGGGGGTATGAATGAGCAGTTCTTC	CASSQLAGGMNEQFF
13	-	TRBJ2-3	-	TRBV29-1	TGCAGCGTCCGAGGACAGTACACAGATACGCAGTATTTT	CSVRGQYTDTQYF